A single sample is the source of the 2 T cell receptor beta chains below, sequenced in a study of blood T cells in healthy people across ages. A sample-barcoded 5' primer and a J-beta primer mix were used in a second PCR of roughly 6 to 11 cycles. TCRdb analysed the 5' RACE reads with MiXCR anew, one entry per CDR3 protein. The table has 700,000 or so distinct CDR3 sequences, around a fifth seen once. The sequenced material came from blood. These receptors were taken from a man in his 70s in good health.

The V and J genes are TRBV20-1 and TRBJ2-1, with TRBD2 matching 8 bases. There are 15 residues in the CDR3. After removal of 2 bases from V and 4 bases from J, the junction contained 7 bases not matched to a gene. Germline V gene data show CDR1 as DFQATT and CDR2 as SNEGSKA (reference sequence). The CDR3 protein is CSARQGLEGYNEQFF. CDR3 nucleotides: TGCAGTGCTAGACAGGGACTAGAGGGATACAATGAGCAGTTCTTC.

This clonotype appeared a few times. The chain combines TRBV5-4 with TRBJ1-1; no reliable D call. Germline V CDR1 and CDR2: SGHNT, YYREEE (reference sequence). This CDR3 has 16 amino acids. Trimming took off 4 bases at V and 2 bases at J, with 18 bases between the two ends. The CDR3 protein is CASSPEMGRSNTEAFF. CDR3 sequence (DNA): TGTGCCAGCAGCCCGGAAATGGGCCGGAGCAACACTGAAGCTTTCTTT.